Following are 10 T cell receptor beta chains from one sample sequenced in a study of cytomegalovirus exposure and HLA in healthy donors. Amplification used 60 Vbeta primers and 13 Jbeta primers. Assay: immunoSEQ multiplex PCR; the TCRdb copy retains only in-frame clones and omits some. The table includes some 190,000 clones, roughly 10% detected once. Sample: PBMCs. The source of these receptors is a woman in her twenties or thirties in good health and CMV-seropositive.

As DNA, the CDR3 is TGTGCCAGCAACCCGCGGAGGGAAGCCGAGCAGTACTTC. Translating gives CASNPRREAEQYF. V gene TRBV2 combines with J gene TRBJ2-7, with a weak D call TRBD2 (6 bases). Looked up from germline, CDR1 is SNHLY and CDR2 is FYNNEI. The CDR3 extends over 13 amino acids. Trimming cost V 7 bases and J 6 bases, with 16 bases left between them.

This clone was observed a few times. This chain uses TRBV4-1 with TRBJ1-2; 7 bases fit TRBD1. The CDR3 extends over 17 amino acids. The V and J ends lost 2 bases and 0 bases, in that order; junction bases with no gene match: 9. From germline, CDR1 is MGHRA and CDR2 YSYEKL. The CDR3 spells CASSQQPIGTANYGYTF. Written as DNA, the CDR3 is TGCGCCAGCAGCCAACAACCTATCGGGACAGCTAACTATGGCTACACCTTC.

This clone was seen a handful of times. The chain joins TRBV5-1 to TRBJ2-7; 8 nucleotides match TRBD2. Germline CDR1 is SGHRS and CDR2 is YFSETQ. The CDR3 runs 17 residues. J gave up 2 bases and V 0 bases, and 10 bases lay outside the gene matches. CDR3: CASSLAGAAGGTYEQYF. DNA of the CDR3: TGCGCCAGCAGCTTGGCCGGCGCGGCGGGAGGAACCTACGAGCAGTACTTC. The whole variable domain, filled in from reference TRBV5-1 and TRBJ2-7, reads KAGVTQTPRYLIKTRGQQVTLSCSPISGHRSVSWYQQTPGQGLQFLFEYFSETQRNKGNFPGRFSGRQFSNSRSEMNVSTLELGDSALYLCASSLAGAAGGTYEQYFGPGTRLTVT.

This clone was observed a handful of times. The gene calls are TRBV6-6 and TRBJ2-7; no firm D call. V was shortened by 4 bases and J by 1 base, with 11 bases between the two germline ends. There are 14 residues in the CDR3. The germline V gene encodes CDR1 MNHNY and CDR2 SVGAGI (reference sequence). CDR3 in amino acids: CASSSPGSSYEQYF. CDR3 nucleotide sequence: TGTGCCAGCAGTTCCCCCGGGTCTTCCTACGAGCAGTACTTC.

The V call is TRBV27, the J call TRBJ2-7; D possibly corresponds to TRBD2 (6 bases). CDR1 and CDR2 (germline): MNHEY, SMNVEV (reference sequence). Trimming cost V 2 bases and J 2 bases, with 13 bases left between them. This CDR3 has 15 amino acids. CDR3 in DNA: TGTGCCAGCAGTTTAGTGGGGGACTTACCCTACGAGCAGTACTTC. Its translation: CASSLVGDLPYEQYF.

The rearrangement uses TRBV2 and TRBJ2-7; TRBD2 matches at 13 bases. Germline trimming cut 8 bases from V and 7 bases from J; bases unmatched to any gene: 5. CDR1 is SNHLY and CDR2 is FYNNEI in the germline V gene. The CDR3 has 13 amino acids. The CDR3 DNA is TGTGCCAGCGGACTAGCGGGAGAGGGAGAGCAGTACTTC. Its translation is CASGLAGEGEQYF.

This clone has a handful of counts. V usage is TRBV2 and J usage is TRBJ2-3, with 8 bases that match TRBD1. The CDR3 has 15 amino acids. In germline, CDR1 is SNHLY, CDR2 FYNNEI. The V and J ends lost 4 bases and 2 bases, in that order; junction bases with no gene match: 5. CDR3 sequence (DNA): TGTGCCAGCAGTGTAAGGACAGGGCCCACAGATACGCAGTATTTT. Its protein product is CASSVRTGPTDTQYF.

This clone was seen more than once but under ten times. This chain links TRBV5-4 with TRBJ2-3; 10 nucleotides agree with TRBD2. CDR1 SGHNT and CDR2 YYREEE come from the germline V gene (reference sequence). The CDR3 runs to 16 residues. V was pared by 4 bases and J by 2 bases, with 7 bases of the junction left unmatched. In DNA, the CDR3 is TGTGCCAGCAGCCGCCGACTAGCGGGCATCACAGATACGCAGTATTTT. Its protein is CASSRRLAGITDTQYF.

This chain uses TRBV7-9 with TRBJ1-3; D uncertain. CDR1 SEHNR and CDR2 FQNEAQ come from the germline V gene (reference sequence). This CDR3 comprises 14 residues. The V gene lost 3 bases and the J gene lost 4 bases, with 10 bases spanning the gap. This chain's CDR3 is CASSFERVGNTIYF. The CDR3 bases are TGTGCCAGCAGCTTCGAGAGGGTCGGAAACACCATATATTTT.

The table lists this clone with a few counts. This chain connects TRBV5-1 to TRBJ2-3, with D perhaps TRBD2 (6 bases). The V gene's germline CDR1 is SGHRS and CDR2 YFSETQ. V lost 1 base to trimming and J lost 6 bases, with 18 bases between them. This CDR3 is built from 16 residues. CDR3 bases: TGCGCCAGCAGCTTGTTCTTACGACTAGTTGTCGATACGCAGTATTTT. Amino acids: CASSLFLRLVVDTQYF.